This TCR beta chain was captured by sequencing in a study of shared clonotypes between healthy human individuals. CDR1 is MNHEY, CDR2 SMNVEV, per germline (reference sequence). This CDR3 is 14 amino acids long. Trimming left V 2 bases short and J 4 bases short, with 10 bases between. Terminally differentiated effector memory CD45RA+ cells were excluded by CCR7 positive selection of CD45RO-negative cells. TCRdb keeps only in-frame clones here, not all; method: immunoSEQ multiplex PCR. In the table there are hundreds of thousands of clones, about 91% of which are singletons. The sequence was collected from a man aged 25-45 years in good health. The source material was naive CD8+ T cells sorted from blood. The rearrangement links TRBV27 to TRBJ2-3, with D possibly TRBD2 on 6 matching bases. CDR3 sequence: CASSLAGRADTQYF. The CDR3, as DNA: TGTGCCAGCAGTTTAGCGGGAAGGGCAGATACGCAGTATTTT.